This T cell receptor beta chain was retrieved from a study of shared clonotypes between healthy human individuals. TCRdb's copy holds only in-frame clones and misses some; the assay was immunoSEQ multiplex PCR. The table includes some 2.3 million clones, over 90% detected once. On this clone itself: Antigen: not known.

Whole-study findings and limits: Non-shared clonotypes displayed generation probabilities falling below those of clonotypes present in all four donors. The sharing of approximately 4.6% of naive CD4 clonotypes was seen across several donors.

The CDR3 loop spans 17 amino acids. Germline trimming cut 0 bases from V and 7 bases from J; bases unmatched to any gene: 14. Germline V CDR1 and CDR2: SGHAT, FQNNGV. Every contributor of samples was a Caucasian grown-up residing in Nashville, Tennessee. The sequence came from a man younger than 35 in good health. Some clones in this sample may be carry-over from other donors' samples. The gene calls are TRBV11-2 and TRBJ1-2; 7 bases fit TRBD1. The sample taken for sequencing was naive CD4+ T cells from PBMCs. As to subset: CD45RA+ positively selected. The CDR3 spells CASSLDLPSTTGSGYTF. The CDR3 DNA reads TGTGCCAGCAGCTTAGACCTCCCCTCGACGACAGGGAGTGGCTACACCTTC.